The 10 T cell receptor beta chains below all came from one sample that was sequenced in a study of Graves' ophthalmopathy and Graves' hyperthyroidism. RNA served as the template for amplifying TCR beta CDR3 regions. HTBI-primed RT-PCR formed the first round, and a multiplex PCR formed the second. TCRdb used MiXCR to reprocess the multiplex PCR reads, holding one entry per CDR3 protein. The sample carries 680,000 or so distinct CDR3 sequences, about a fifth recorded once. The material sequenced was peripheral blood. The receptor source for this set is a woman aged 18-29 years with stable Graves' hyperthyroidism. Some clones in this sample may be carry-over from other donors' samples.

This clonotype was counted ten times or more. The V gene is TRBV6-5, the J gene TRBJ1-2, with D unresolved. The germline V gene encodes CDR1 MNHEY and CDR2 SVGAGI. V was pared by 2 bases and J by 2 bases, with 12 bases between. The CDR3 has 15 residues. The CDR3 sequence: CASSYRPMGNYGYTF. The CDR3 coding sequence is TGTGCCAGCAGTTACCGCCCGATGGGAAACTATGGCTACACCTTC.

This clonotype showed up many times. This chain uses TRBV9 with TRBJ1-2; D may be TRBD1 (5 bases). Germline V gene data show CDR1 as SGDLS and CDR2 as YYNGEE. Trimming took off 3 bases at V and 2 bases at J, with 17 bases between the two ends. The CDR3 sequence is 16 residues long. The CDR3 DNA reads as TGTGCCAGCAGCGCCCCCCGGGGAGGGGTAAACTATGGCTACACCTTC. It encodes CASSAPRGGVNYGYTF.

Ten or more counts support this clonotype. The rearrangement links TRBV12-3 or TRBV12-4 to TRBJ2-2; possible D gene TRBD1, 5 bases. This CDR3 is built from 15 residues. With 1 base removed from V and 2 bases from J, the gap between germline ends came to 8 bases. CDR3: CASSLDRINTGELFF. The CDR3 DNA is TGTGCCAGCAGTTTAGACAGGATAAACACCGGGGAGCTGTTTTTT.

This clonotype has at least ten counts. The DNA of the CDR3 is TGTGCCAGCAGACTCCCAGGTCCCCAGCATTTT. Amino acid sequence: CASRLPGPQHF. The rearrangement joins TRBV27 to TRBJ1-5; D remains ambiguous. With 6 bases removed from V and 10 bases from J, the gap between germline ends came to 10 bases. The CDR3 sequence is 11 residues long. Germline V gene data show CDR1 as MNHEY and CDR2 as SMNVEV (reference sequence).

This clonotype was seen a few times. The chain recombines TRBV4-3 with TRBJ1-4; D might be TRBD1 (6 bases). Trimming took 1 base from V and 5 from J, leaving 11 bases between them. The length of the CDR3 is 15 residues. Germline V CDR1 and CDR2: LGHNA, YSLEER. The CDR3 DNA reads TGCGCCAGCAGCCAAGGAGTGGACAGAAATGAAAAACTGTTTTTT. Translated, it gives CASSQGVDRNEKLFF.

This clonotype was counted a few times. CDR3 sequence: CSASDRKYVSSGYTF. CDR3 bases: TGCAGTGCTAGTGACAGGAAATATGTTTCGTCTGGCTACACCTTC. The chain carries TRBV20-1 and TRBJ1-2; a weak D match, TRBD1 (6 bases). Per the germline V gene, CDR1 is DFQATT and CDR2 is SNEGSKA (reference sequence). Trimming removed 3 bases from V and 7 bases from J, with 21 bases in between. There are 15 residues in the CDR3.

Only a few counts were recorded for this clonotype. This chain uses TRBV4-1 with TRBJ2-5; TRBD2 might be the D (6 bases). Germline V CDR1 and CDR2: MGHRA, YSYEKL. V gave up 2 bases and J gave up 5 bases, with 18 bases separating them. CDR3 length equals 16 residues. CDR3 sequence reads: CASSQPFRESAETQYF. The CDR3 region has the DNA TGCGCCAGCAGCCAACCTTTTCGGGAGTCTGCCGAGACCCAGTACTTC.

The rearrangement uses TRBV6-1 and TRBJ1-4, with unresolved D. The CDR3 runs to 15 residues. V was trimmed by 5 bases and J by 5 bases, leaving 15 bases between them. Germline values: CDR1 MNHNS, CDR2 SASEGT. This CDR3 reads CASSLGRLGNEKLFF. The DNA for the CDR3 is TGTGCCAGCAGTCTTGGACGCTTAGGAAATGAAAAACTGTTTTTT.

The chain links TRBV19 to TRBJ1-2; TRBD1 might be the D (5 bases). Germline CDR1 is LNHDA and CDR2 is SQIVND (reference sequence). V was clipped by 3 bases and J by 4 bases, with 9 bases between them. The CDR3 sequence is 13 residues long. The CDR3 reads CASSIGDGYGYTF. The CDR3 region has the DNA TGTGCCAGTAGTATCGGGGACGGCTATGGCTACACCTTC.

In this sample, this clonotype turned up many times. This CDR3 reads CAWGEETQYF. The CDR3 nucleotides read TGTGCCTGGGGGGAAGAGACCCAGTACTTC. This sequence joins TRBV30 and TRBJ2-5; D gene unclear. This CDR3 region has 10 residues. Germline loops: CDR1 GTSNPN, CDR2 SVGIG (reference sequence). V dropped 5 bases and J dropped 3 bases, with 4 bases sitting between them.